These 30 T cell receptor beta chains share one sample of origin, sequenced in a study of response to subunit inactivated influenza vaccine. MiXCR, run by TCRdb on the RT-PCR reads, gives a single entry per CDR3 protein. This table holds about 530,000 distinct CDR3 sequences, approximately 10% found once. The sequencing used PBMCs from blood, collected on the day of vaccination. The receptors derive from a middle-aged man who received an inactivated influenza vaccine.

This clonotype showed up just a few times. The chain carries TRBV7-9 and TRBJ2-3; D may match TRBD1 or TRBD2 (5 bases each). Trimming removed 3 bases from V and 6 bases from J, with 19 bases in between. CDR1 and CDR2 from the germline V gene are SEHNR and FQNEAQ (reference sequence). The CDR3 sequence is 16 residues long. CDR3 protein: CASSFLSGTPSDTQYF. In nucleotides, the CDR3 is TGTGCCAGCAGCTTTTTAAGTGGGACCCCCTCGGATACGCAGTATTTT. Full variable domain (remainder filled in from reference TRBV7-9 and TRBJ2-3): DTGVSQNPRHKITKRGQNVTFRCDPISEHNRLYWYRQTLGQGPEFLTYFQNEAQLEKSRLLSDRFSAERPKGSFSTLEIQRTEQGDSAMYLCASSFLSGTPSDTQYFGPGTRLTVL.

The rearrangement uses TRBV5-6 and TRBJ1-6; the D is unclear. This CDR3 is built from 12 residues. Trimming removed 5 bases from V and 6 bases from J, with 6 bases in between. Germline V CDR1 and CDR2: SGHDT, YYEEEE. The DNA of the CDR3 is TGTGCCAGCAGGGCAGTTAATTCACCCCTCCACTTT. Translating it yields CASRAVNSPLHF.

This clonotype was counted only a few times. The chain uses TRBV5-1 and TRBJ2-7; 9 positions match TRBD2. Per the germline V gene, CDR1 is SGHRS and CDR2 is YFSETQ. Losses at the gene ends were 3 bases for V and 2 bases for J; bases not matched to a gene: 12. The CDR3 extends over 17 amino acids. The CDR3 region is CASSWVMASGVAYEQYF. The CDR3 DNA follows: TGCGCCAGCAGCTGGGTAATGGCTAGCGGGGTTGCCTACGAGCAGTACTTC.

This clonotype was observed a few times. V is TRBV20-1 and J is TRBJ2-7; 8 bases fit TRBD1. V gave up 3 bases and J gave up 3 bases; unmatched junction bases: 7. Germline values: CDR1 DFQATT, CDR2 SNEGSKA (reference sequence). The CDR3 spans 14 residues. Here the CDR3 DNA reads TGCAGTGCTAGTTATTCTGACAGGGGCTACGAGCAGTACTTC. This translates into CSASYSDRGYEQYF.

The chain employs TRBV4-3 and TRBJ2-3; unclear D gene. The CDR3 extends over 16 amino acids. Germline V lookup: CDR1 LGHNA, CDR2 YSLEER. The V and J ends lost 0 bases and 8 bases respectively, with 18 bases between them. CDR3 bases: TGCGCCAGCAGCCAAGATTCGCTACGCCTCCAGCGTACGCAGTATTTT. Translated: CASSQDSLRLQRTQYF.

In this sample, this clonotype turned up a few times. This chain joins TRBV3-1 and TRBJ1-1; TRBD1 agrees at 10 bases. This CDR3 comprises 15 residues. The V segment lost 4 bases and the J segment 5 bases; nucleotides outside the gene matches: 7. CDR1 LGHDT and CDR2 YNNKEL come from the germline V gene (reference sequence). The chain's CDR3 is CASSLRDRGGTEAFF. Written as DNA, the CDR3 is TGTGCCAGCAGCCTCCGGGACAGGGGAGGAACTGAAGCTTTCTTT.

The chain links TRBV20-1 to TRBJ2-7; D might be TRBD2 (6 bases). Trimming took off 0 bases at V and 2 bases at J, with 17 bases between the two ends. CDR1 and CDR2 from the germline V gene are DFQATT and SNEGSKA (reference sequence). CDR3 length: 16 residues. CDR3 residues: CSARDFVVGGAYEQYF. CDR3 nucleotide sequence: TGCAGTGCTAGAGATTTCGTTGTGGGAGGCGCCTACGAGCAGTACTTC.

This clonotype was counted a few times. The CDR3 here is CSVWDRGTNTEAFF. CDR3 DNA sequence: TGCAGCGTTTGGGACCGAGGGACGAACACTGAAGCTTTCTTT. The chain joins TRBV29-1 to TRBJ1-1, with D perhaps TRBD1 (5 bases). CDR1 and CDR2 from the germline V gene are SQVTM and ANQGSEA. With 5 bases removed from V and 1 base from J, the gap between germline ends came to 14 bases. The CDR3 consists of 14 residues. The variable domain in full, completed from reference TRBV29-1 and TRBJ1-1, reads SAVISQKPSRDICQRGTSLTIQCQVDSQVTMMFWYRQQPGQSLTLIATANQGSEATYESGFVIDKFPISRPNLTFSTLTVSNMSPEDSSIYLCSVWDRGTNTEAFFGQGTRLTVV.

Only a few counts were recorded for this clonotype. V is TRBV29-1 and J is TRBJ2-1, with 10 bases that match TRBD1. This CDR3 comprises 13 residues. Looked up from germline, CDR1 is SQVTM and CDR2 is ANQGSEA. With 6 bases clipped from V and 6 bases from J, the junction kept 5 bases outside the gene matches. As DNA, the CDR3 is TGCAGCGTCGGGACAGGGGCGCTCAATGAGCAGTTCTTC. It codes for CSVGTGALNEQFF.

This clonotype was counted between two and nine times. The genes are TRBV27 and TRBJ2-1; 7 nucleotides agree with TRBD1. CDR1 and CDR2 from the germline V gene are MNHEY and SMNVEV (reference sequence). The CDR3 consists of 13 residues. V trimming: 10 bases; J trimming: 5 bases; junction bases outside the gene matches: 8. The CDR3 DNA reads TGTGCCACAGAAAGACAGGGAAACAATGAGCAGTTCTTC. This encodes CATERQGNNEQFF.

This rearrangement joins TRBV15 to TRBJ2-2; 9 nucleotides line up with TRBD1. Per germline, CDR1 LNHNV and CDR2 YYDKDF (reference sequence). V shed 1 base, J shed 4 bases, and the junction held 4 bases outside the gene matches. The CDR3 covers 16 residues. The CDR3 DNA reads TGTGCCACCAGCAGAGTACAGGGGGCAGTCACCGGGGAGCTGTTTTTT. Its translation is CATSRVQGAVTGELFF.

This chain joins TRBV28 and TRBJ2-1; the D gene could be TRBD1 or TRBD2 (5 bases each). V shed 5 bases and J shed 2 bases, with 16 bases lying between them. The CDR3 is made up of 16 amino acids. Germline V gives CDR1 MDHEN, CDR2 SYDVKM. CDR3 protein: CASSAEGSAAYNEQFF. DNA for the CDR3: TGTGCCAGCAGTGCAGAGGGGAGTGCAGCCTACAATGAGCAGTTCTTC.

Comments on this clonotype: A much larger clone differs from this one at a single base, so this may be a read error. The CDR3 ends on some other residue instead of the conserved phenylalanine or tryptophan, so this is likely a read error. The chain recombines TRBV25-1 with TRBJ2-1; a possible D gene is TRBD2 (6 bases). This CDR3 comprises 14 residues. Trimming took off 4 bases at V and 2 bases at J, with 9 bases between the two ends. Germline loops: CDR1 MGHDK, CDR2 SYGVNS. This CDR3 is CASSAGLTYNEQFL. The CDR3 region has the DNA TGTGCCAGCAGTGCGGGACTCACCTACAATGAGCAGTTCTTG.

This chain uses TRBV10-2 with TRBJ1-5, with TRBD1 as a possible D gene (5 bases). Looked up from germline, CDR1 is WSHSY and CDR2 is SAAADI. This CDR3 contains 13 residues. With 8 bases removed from V and 16 bases from J, the gap between germline ends came to 24 bases. The CDR3 is CASASVPGLRTHF. CDR3 coding DNA: TGCGCCAGCGCCAGTGTCCCGGGACTCCGGACTCATTTT.

This clonotype was counted only a few times. The chain joins TRBV12-3 or TRBV12-4 to TRBJ1-2, with D possibly being TRBD1 (5 bases). The CDR3 has 15 amino acids. Trimming shortened V by 4 bases and J by 0 bases, and 12 bases separated the two germline ends. Here the CDR3 DNA reads TGTGCCAGCAGTTGGGGCCCCTCGGCTAACTATGGCTACACCTTC. It encodes CASSWGPSANYGYTF.

This clonotype was detected a few times. The chain is built from TRBV2 and TRBJ2-3; no reliable D call. Germline V gene lookup returns CDR1 SNHLY and CDR2 FYNNEI. The V end was cut by 4 bases, the J end by 1 base, with 9 bases between. The CDR3 is 14 amino acids. As DNA, the CDR3 is TGTGCCAGCAGTGGAGGCAGTCGCACAGATACGCAGTATTTT. It encodes CASSGGSRTDTQYF.

This clonotype occurred many times. The V and J genes are TRBV4-2 and TRBJ2-2, with TRBD2 matching over 8 bases. The CDR3 totals 17 residues. Germline lookup yields CDR1 LGHNA and CDR2 YNFKEQ. The J segment lost 4 bases and the V segment lost 4 bases, leaving 11 bases of the junction unmatched. Written as DNA, the CDR3 is TGTGCCAGCAGCCTACCACCGGACCGGGAGGGCACCGGGGAGCTGTTTTTT. This codes for CASSLPPDREGTGELFF.

The genes are TRBV6-2 or TRBV6-3 and TRBJ2-3; 9 nucleotides agree with TRBD2. This CDR3 has 19 amino acids. Losses at the gene ends were 4 bases for V and 2 bases for J; bases not matched to a gene: 16. Germline V gene data show CDR1 as MNHEY and CDR2 as SVGEGT. CDR3: CASSSGPGARLAATDTQYF. Here the CDR3 DNA reads TGTGCCAGCAGTTCCGGTCCGGGGGCGAGACTAGCGGCCACAGATACGCAGTATTTT.

This chain links TRBV5-1 with TRBJ2-2; D remains ambiguous. V lost 0 bases and J lost 2, with 11 bases in between. Per the germline V gene, CDR1 is SGHRS and CDR2 is YFSETQ. The CDR3 sequence is 16 residues long. CDR3 amino acids: CASSLETHSNTGELFF. DNA of the CDR3: TGCGCCAGCAGCTTGGAGACTCACTCAAACACCGGGGAGCTGTTTTTT. The full variable domain, completed using reference TRBV5-1 and TRBJ2-2, is KAGVTQTPRYLIKTRGQQVTLSCSPISGHRSVSWYQQTPGQGLQFLFEYFSETQRNKGNFPGRFSGRQFSNSRSEMNVSTLELGDSALYLCASSLETHSNTGELFFGEGSRLTVL.

This clonotype was detected a few times. CDR3: CASSQDTGAAGYTF. The CDR3 bases are TGTGCCAGCAGCCAAGATACAGGGGCAGCTGGCTACACCTTC. V and J are TRBV3-1 and TRBJ1-2; 7 bases are a match to TRBD1. J lost 7 bases, V lost 0 bases, and 5 bases had no gene match. Germline-derived CDR1 and CDR2 are LGHDT and YNNKEL (reference sequence). The CDR3 loop spans 14 amino acids.

This clonotype appeared many times. The rearrangement joins TRBV12-3 or TRBV12-4 to TRBJ2-5; tentative D call: TRBD2 (5 bases). Trimming removed 5 bases at V and 4 bases at J, with 17 bases between. This CDR3 spans 15 amino acids. CDR3 sequence: CASSRGTTRGETQYF. CDR3 coding DNA: TGTGCCAGCAGTCGGGGAACGACCCGAGGAGAGACCCAGTACTTC.

The chain carries TRBV6-5 and TRBJ2-1, with a weak D call TRBD2 (5 bases). V was clipped by 0 bases and J by 10 bases, with 13 bases between them. Per the germline V gene, CDR1 is MNHEY and CDR2 is SVGAGI. The CDR3 runs 14 residues. CDR3 nucleotide sequence: TGTGCCAGCAGTTACTCCCAGCTCCCGGGGGAGCAGTTCTTC. The encoded protein is CASSYSQLPGEQFF.

The V and J genes are TRBV30 and TRBJ2-5; D is unclear. V lost 2 bases and J 5 bases, leaving 15 bases between the germline ends. Germline V gene sequence: CDR1 GTSNPN, CDR2 SVGIG (reference sequence). The CDR3 is 14 residues long. The CDR3 nucleotides read TGTGCCTGGAGTACCGACATAGGGCCGGAGACCCAGTACTTC. Translating gives CAWSTDIGPETQYF.

The V and J genes are TRBV12-3 or TRBV12-4 and TRBJ2-1; a weak D match, TRBD1 (5 bases). CDR3 length: 14 residues. V lost 4 bases and J lost 10, with 17 bases in between. In nucleotides, the CDR3 is TGTGCCAGCAGTTCCATTTCCCAGGGTAAGGAGCAGTTCTTC. Protein: CASSSISQGKEQFF.

V is TRBV2 and J is TRBJ2-2; 10 nucleotides match TRBD1. In germline, CDR1 is SNHLY, CDR2 FYNNEI. V shed 4 bases and J 3 bases; nucleotides not matched to a gene: 5. This CDR3 spans 16 amino acids. The CDR3 is CASSGGQGYDTGELFF. The CDR3 DNA sequence: TGTGCCAGCAGTGGGGGACAGGGGTACGACACCGGGGAGCTGTTTTTT.

This sequence joins TRBV5-1 and TRBJ2-5, with 13 bases matching TRBD2. CDR1 and CDR2 (germline): SGHRS, YFSETQ. This CDR3 comprises 17 residues. The V and J ends lost 3 bases and 0 bases, in that order; junction bases with no gene match: 5. CDR3 nucleotides: TGCGCCAGCAGCTACACTAGCGGGAGGGAGTACCAAGAGACCCAGTACTTC. Translated: CASSYTSGREYQETQYF.

The chain carries TRBV20-1 and TRBJ1-5; a weak D match, TRBD1 (6 bases). Germline-derived CDR1 and CDR2 are DFQATT and SNEGSKA (reference sequence). The CDR3 length is 15 residues. V was trimmed by 3 bases and J by 1 base, leaving 13 bases between them. CDR3 nucleotide sequence: TGCAGTGCTAGGGTTGGGACACCCAGCAATCAGCCCCAGCATTTT. Protein: CSARVGTPSNQPQHF.

This clonotype was detected a few times. This chain joins TRBV20-1 and TRBJ2-1; 7 bases are a match to TRBD2. Germline CDR1 DFQATT, CDR2 SNEGSKA (reference sequence). V lost 0 bases to trimming and J lost 8 bases; unmatched junction nucleotides: 7. CDR3 length: 14 amino acids. The CDR3 DNA follows: TGCAGTGCTAGAGATTGGGCGGGAGTGTATGAGCAGTTCTTC. Its protein is CSARDWAGVYEQFF.

The chain is built from TRBV7-2 and TRBJ2-2, with D tentatively TRBD2 (5 bases). This CDR3 has 16 residues. Germline V gene lookup returns CDR1 SGHTA and CDR2 FQGNSA. Trimming took off 3 bases at V and 2 bases at J, with 13 bases between the two ends. The CDR3 loop reads CASSLSLAFNTGELFF. CDR3 coding DNA: TGTGCCAGCAGCTTGAGTCTAGCTTTTAACACCGGGGAGCTGTTTTTT. The whole variable domain, remainder taken from reference TRBV7-2 and TRBJ2-2, is GAGVSQSPSNKVTEKGKDVELRCDPISGHTALYWYRQSLGQGLEFLIYFQGNSAPDKSGLPSDRFSAERTGGSVSTLTIQRTQQEDSAVYLCASSLSLAFNTGELFFGEGSRLTVL.

The chain has TRBV20-1 and TRBJ2-5; D perhaps matches TRBD1 (6 bases). Germline V gene data show CDR1 as DFQATT and CDR2 as SNEGSKA (reference sequence). V shed 3 bases and J shed 5 bases, with 13 bases lying between them. The CDR3 length is 13 residues. In nucleotides, the CDR3 is TGCAGTGCTAGTAAGGGGGTATGGGAGACCCAGTACTTC. It is translated as CSASKGVWETQYF.